The source of this T cell receptor (beta chain) is a study of metastatic and nonmetastatic thyroid tumors. TCRdb ran MiXCR on the PCR reads. The table has about 33,000 clones, about 18% seen once. Germline V gene sequence: CDR1 MNHNS, CDR2 SASEGT. The CDR3 has 14 residues. V was clipped by 0 bases and J by 5 bases, with 10 bases between them. This clone occurred many times. There were no patients who had received any treatment before thyroid surgery. Sequenced input: blood. The chain uses TRBV6-1 and TRBJ1-2, with D possibly matching TRBD1 (6 bases). The sequence was obtained from a female donor with papillary thyroid cancer or a benign thyroid nodule (not recorded which). Some clones in this sample may be carry-over from other donors' samples. The CDR3 nucleotides are TGTGCCAGCAGTGAAGCTGTGACAGGATATGGCTACACCTTC. It is translated as CASSEAVTGYGYTF.